This T cell receptor beta chain was profiled in a study of shared clonotypes between healthy human individuals. This CDR3 region has 13 residues. The V end was cut by 3 bases, the J end by 4 bases, with 9 bases between. Germline loops: CDR1 SEHNR, CDR2 FQNEAQ (reference sequence). All of the donors resided in Nashville, Tennessee, and each was a Caucasian adult. Profiled with immunoSEQ multiplex PCR; TCRdb holds only in-frame clones, not every one. The profile shows 600,000 to 750,000 clones, roughly two thirds of them singletons. The chain links TRBV7-9 to TRBJ1-2; no clear D. The receptor's source is a young woman in good health. The sample taken for sequencing was memory CD4+ T cells sorted from blood. Subset here: CD45RA-negative fraction. CDR3 residues: CASSLGELYGYTF. The CDR3 coding sequence is TGTGCCAGCAGCTTGGGAGAGCTCTATGGCTACACCTTC.